Each of the 20 T cell receptor beta chains below was sequenced from the same sample in a study of blood T cells in healthy people across ages. A second PCR of roughly 7 to 11 cycles used a sample-barcoded 5' primer and a J-beta primer mix. TCRdb independently ran MiXCR on the 5' RACE reads; one entry per CDR3 protein. The repertoire holds around 700,000 distinct CDR3 sequences, with about 25% as singletons. These data are also associated with another study on T cells of mothers and their children.

The material sequenced was blood. Receptor source: a boy younger than 18 in good health.

There are a few counts of this clonotype. V is TRBV29-1 and J is TRBJ2-2; tentative D call: TRBD1 (6 bases). Germline CDR1 SQVTM, CDR2 ANQGSEA. This CDR3 comprises 15 residues. The germline V and J ends were trimmed by 6 bases and 2 bases, with 16 bases remaining between them. The CDR3, as DNA: TGCAGCGTGCGACCCGGGACAACCAACACCGGGGAGCTGTTTTTT. As protein: CSVRPGTTNTGELFF.

In its sample, this clonotype was seen a few times. The gene calls are TRBV7-9 and TRBJ2-5, with D possibly matching TRBD1 (7 bases). The V and J ends lost 5 bases and 1 base respectively, with 14 bases between them. The germline gives CDR1 SEHNR, CDR2 FQNEAQ (reference sequence). CDR3 length: 15 amino acids. Here the CDR3 reads CASSRRDSFQETQYF. As DNA, the CDR3 is TGTGCCAGCAGCCGGCGGGACAGCTTCCAAGAGACCCAGTACTTC.

With regard to this clonotype: The junction departs from the called germline gene at one end, perhaps through a read error. The chain combines TRBV6-5 with TRBJ2-1; tentative D call: TRBD1 (6 bases). The CDR3 runs 13 residues. The germline V gene encodes CDR1 MNHEY and CDR2 SVGAGI. The CDR3 spells CASSDTGYHEHFF. CDR3 DNA sequence: TGTGCCAGCAGCGATACAGGGTACCATGAGCATTTCTTC.

The CDR3 sequence is CASSLIPGPEGTQYF. CDR3 in DNA: TGTGCCAGCAGCTTAATTCCGGGGCCCGAGGGGACCCAGTACTTC. The rearrangement links TRBV11-2 to TRBJ2-5, with D perhaps TRBD1 or TRBD2 (5 bases each). V lost 2 bases and J lost 7, with 17 bases in between. The CDR3 length is 15 residues. Germline-derived CDR1 and CDR2 are SGHAT and FQNNGV.

This chain connects TRBV25-1 to TRBJ2-7, with 9 bases matching TRBD1. The CDR3 sequence is 20 residues long. Per germline, CDR1 MGHDK and CDR2 SYGVNS. The V segment lost 7 bases and the J segment 1 base; nucleotides outside the gene matches: 23. The CDR3 DNA reads TGTGCCAGCAATAATAAATCCGATATGGCACAGGGGGCCGCTTCCTACGAGCAGTACTTC. It specifies CASNNKSDMAQGAASYEQYF.

The genes are TRBV6-6 and TRBJ1-4; TRBD1 aligns across 7 bases. Trimming removed 0 bases from V and 6 bases from J; junction bases left unmatched: 7. CDR3 length: 16 amino acids. The germline CDR1 and CDR2 sequences are MNHNY and SVGAGI (reference sequence). CDR3 amino acids: CASSYSMSGGDEKLFF. The DNA of the CDR3 is TGTGCCAGCAGTTACTCGATGTCAGGGGGGGATGAAAAACTGTTTTTT.

The genes are TRBV7-2 and TRBJ2-1; D remains ambiguous. The J call is doubtful: the DNA matches TRBJ2-5 better. CDR1 and CDR2 from the germline V gene are SGHTA and FQGNSA. There are 13 residues in the CDR3. CDR3 nucleotides: TGTGCCAGCAGCTTAGTTGAAGAAGGGACCCAGTACTTC. Translated: CASSLVEEGTQYF.

J is TRBJ2-3 and V is TRBV4-1; D not resolved. The CDR3 runs 14 residues. The V gene lost 2 bases and the J gene lost 3 bases, with 9 bases spanning the gap. Germline assignment: CDR1 MGHRA and CDR2 YSYEKL. CDR3 in amino acids: CASSQSISTDTQYF. The DNA for the CDR3 is TGCGCCAGCAGCCAATCCATTAGTACAGATACGCAGTATTTT.

CDR3 sequence: CSVAPRISSYEQYF. The CDR3 nucleotides read TGCAGCGTTGCCCCCAGGATAAGCTCCTACGAGCAGTACTTC. V gene TRBV29-1 combines with J gene TRBJ2-7; D not certain. Trimming shortened V by 4 bases and J by 0 bases, and 13 bases separated the two germline ends. Germline loops: CDR1 SQVTM, CDR2 ANQGSEA. The CDR3 extends over 14 amino acids.

The chain recombines TRBV21-1 with TRBJ2-1. TRBV21-1 is a recognized pseudogene. The CDR3 is 17 amino acids. CDR3 DNA sequence: TGTGCCAGCAGCAAAGTGACGGGTAAAAGCTCCTACAATGAGCAGTTCTTC. It encodes CASSKVTGKSSYNEQFF.

The V gene is TRBV19, the J gene TRBJ2-2; D gene uncertain. CDR1 LNHDA and CDR2 SQIVND come from the germline V gene (reference sequence). The CDR3 covers 14 residues. Trimming took off 3 bases at V and 3 bases at J, with 8 bases between the two ends. The DNA for the CDR3 is TGTGCCAGTAGTATGGGTATGGACACCGGGGAGCTGTTTTTT. Protein sequence: CASSMGMDTGELFF.

This clonotype was picked up a small number of times. It is likely a read error, because the conserved phenylalanine at the end of the CDR3 is missing. The rearrangement links TRBV6-5 to TRBJ1-6; 11 bases align to TRBD1. Trimming cost V 2 bases and J 10 bases; bases outside gene matches: 10. The CDR3 consists of 17 residues. CDR1 and CDR2 (germline): MNHEY, SVGAGI. The CDR3 spells CASSYRSAGTGGSPLHS. DNA for the CDR3: TGTGCCAGCAGTTACCGTTCGGCCGGGACAGGGGGATCACCCCTCCACTCT.

This clonotype was counted at least ten times. The chain links TRBV6-5 to TRBJ2-5, with D perhaps TRBD1 (7 bases). The CDR3 length is 13 residues. V lost 7 bases and J lost 5, with 14 bases in between. CDR1 and CDR2 (germline): MNHEY, SVGAGI. The DNA of the CDR3 is TGTGCCAGCAACGGAGGGACAGTGGAGACCCAGTACTTC. Protein product: CASNGGTVETQYF.

The CDR3 DNA sequence: TGCAGCGGAGCTAAGGAGTATGAGCAGTTCTTC. Translated, it gives CSGAKEYEQFF. The V gene is TRBV29-1, the J gene TRBJ2-1; no firm D call. CDR1 and CDR2 from the germline V gene are SQVTM and ANQGSEA. Trimming pared 7 bases from V and 8 bases from J, leaving 12 bases between. The CDR3 covers 11 residues.

The chain couples TRBV6-6 to TRBJ1-2; D is uncertain. Deletions cut 0 bases from V and 5 bases from J, with 7 bases between. Germline V lookup: CDR1 MNHNY, CDR2 SVGAGI (reference sequence). The CDR3 is 13 amino acids. As DNA, the CDR3 is TGTGCCAGCAGTTACTCGAGGGATTATGGCTACACCTTC. It yields the protein CASSYSRDYGYTF.

This clonotype was counted a single time. This chain uses TRBV24-1 with TRBJ2-2; D uncertain. The V end lost 4 bases, the J end lost 7 bases, and 9 bases lay between the germline ends. The germline gives CDR1 KGHDR, CDR2 SFDVKD. There are 13 residues in the CDR3. The CDR3: CATSDLESGELFF. DNA for the CDR3: TGTGCCACCAGTGACCTAGAGAGCGGGGAGCTGTTTTTT.

Worth noting for this clonotype: Sequence at one end of the junction differs from germline and may be a read error. The DNA for the CDR3 is TGTGCCCGCAGCCCGAGCGGGGGCTGGAACTATGGCTACACCTTC. This sequence encodes CARSPSGGWNYGYTF. The chain uses TRBV7-3 and TRBJ1-2, with TRBD1 as a possible D gene (6 bases). Per the germline V gene, CDR1 is SGHTA and CDR2 is FQGTGA. The CDR3 length is 15 residues.

This clonotype was counted between two and nine times. V is TRBV20-1 and J is TRBJ2-7, with D tentatively TRBD2 (6 bases). There are 19 residues in the CDR3. Germline lookup yields CDR1 DFQATT and CDR2 SNEGSKA (reference sequence). V lost 3 bases and J lost 3, with 30 bases in between. CDR3 residues: CSASDREQQDLVFYYEQYF. The DNA for the CDR3 is TGCAGTGCTAGCGACCGGGAGCAGCAGGACCTTGTTTTCTACTACGAGCAGTACTTC.

The chain is built from TRBV2 and TRBJ1-4; 9 bases map to TRBD1. The CDR3 is 15 residues long. The germline V gene has CDR1 SNHLY and CDR2 FYNNEI. V was pared by 8 bases and J by 8 bases, with 12 bases of the junction left unmatched. CDR3 loop: CASAEGGTGNEKLFF. For the CDR3, the DNA is TGTGCCAGCGCTGAGGGCGGGACAGGGAACGAAAAACTGTTTTTT.

Only one count was recorded for this clonotype. The J gene is TRBJ2-5, the V gene TRBV12-3 or TRBV12-4; 9 nucleotides align to TRBD2. Trimming took 5 bases from V and 4 from J; bases not matched to a gene: 14. The CDR3 runs to 17 residues. CDR3 coding DNA: TGTGCCAGCAGTCCCATCCTAGCGGGGATAGGGGGAGAGACCCAGTACTTC. Translated, it gives CASSPILAGIGGETQYF.